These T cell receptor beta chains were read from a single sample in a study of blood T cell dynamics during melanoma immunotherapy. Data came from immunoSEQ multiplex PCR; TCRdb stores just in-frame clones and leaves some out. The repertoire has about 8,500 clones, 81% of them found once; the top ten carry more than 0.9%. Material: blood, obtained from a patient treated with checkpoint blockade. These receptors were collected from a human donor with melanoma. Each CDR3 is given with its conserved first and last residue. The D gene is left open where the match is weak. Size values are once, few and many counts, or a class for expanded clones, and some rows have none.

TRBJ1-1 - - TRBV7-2 TGTGCCAGCAGCTTCCCCCAAAGGACTGGGAACGCTGAAGCTTTCTTT CASSFPQRTGNAEAFF
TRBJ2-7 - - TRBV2 TGTGCCAGCAGCAGTACAGGGTCCCCCTACGAGCAGTACTTC CASSSTGSPYEQYF
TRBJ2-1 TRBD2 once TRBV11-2 TGTGCCAGCAGTTACAGCGGGAGGGCCCAGTATGAGCAGTTCTTC CASSYSGRAQYEQFF
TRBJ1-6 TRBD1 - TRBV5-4 TGTGCCAGCAGCTTGGAAGGACAGGGGTCGGGTTCACCCCTCCACTTT CASSLEGQGSGSPLHF
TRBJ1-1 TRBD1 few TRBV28 TGTGCCAGCAGTTACAGGGGTGAAGCTTTCTTT CASSYRGEAFF
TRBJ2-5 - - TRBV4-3 TGCGCCAGCAGCCAAGATCGGGGCACCGGGACCCAGTACTTC CASSQDRGTGTQYF
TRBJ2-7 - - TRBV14 TGTGCCAGCAGCCAAGAAGGGAGACCTCCTAGCCACGAGCAGTACTTC CASSQEGRPPSHEQYF
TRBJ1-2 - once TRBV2 TGTGCCAGCAGGCCCCCGGACAGACCCTCTAACTATGGCTACACCTTC CASRPPDRPSNYGYTF
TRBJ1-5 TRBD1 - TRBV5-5 TGTGCCAGCAGCTTGGGGGACAGGAGCAATCAGCCCCAGCATTTT CASSLGDRSNQPQHF
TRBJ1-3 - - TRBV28 TGTGCCAGCAGTTTAGGGGCCTCGGGAAACACCATATATTTT CASSLGASGNTIYF
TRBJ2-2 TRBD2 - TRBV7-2 TGTGCCAGCAGCATCGGACTAGCGGGAGATGTAGCCGCCGGGGAGCTGTTTTTT CASSIGLAGDVAAGELFF
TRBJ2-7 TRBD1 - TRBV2 TGTGCCAGCAGTGGACAGGGGGAGCAGTACTTC CASSGQGEQYF
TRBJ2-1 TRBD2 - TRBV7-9 TGTGCCAGCGGGGGGGTGGCTAGCGGGACTCACAATGAGCAGTTCTTC CASGGVASGTHNEQFF
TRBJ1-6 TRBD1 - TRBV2 TGTGCCAGCAGTCAGGGGGGGACCTATAATTCACCCCTCCACTTT CASSQGGTYNSPLHF
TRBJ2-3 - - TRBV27 TGTGCCAGCAGTTTCGGCAGGGAGCGTACGGATACGCAGTATTTT CASSFGRERTDTQYF
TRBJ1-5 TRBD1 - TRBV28 TGTGCCAGCAGTGACAGGGCCTACAGCCAGCCCCAGCATTTT CASSDRAYSQPQHF
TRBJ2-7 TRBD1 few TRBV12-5 TGTGCTAGTGGTTTGGGATCACCGGGACAGTACTACGAGCAGTACTTC CASGLGSPGQYYEQYF
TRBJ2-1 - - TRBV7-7 TGTGCCAGCAGCTTATATAAAGGGTATGAGCAGTTCTTC CASSLYKGYEQFF
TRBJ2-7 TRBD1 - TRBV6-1 TGTGCCAGCAGTGTTGGACAGGGACCCTACGAGCAGTACTTC CASSVGQGPYEQYF
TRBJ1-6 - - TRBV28 TGTGCCAGCAGTTTACCTAGCAGAGCAAGCTCCTATAATTCACCCCTCCACTTT CASSLPSRASSYNSPLHF
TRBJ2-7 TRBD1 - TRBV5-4 TGTGCCAGCAGCTTGGACCCACAGGGGTCCTACGAGCAGTACTTC CASSLDPQGSYEQYF
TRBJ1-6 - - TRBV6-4 TGTGCCAGCAGTGACTCGAGTGAGTCACCCCTCCACTTT CASSDSSESPLHF
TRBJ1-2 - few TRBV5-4 TGTGCCACCCTACTCACAGGGTCGGGTGGCTACACCTTC CATLLTGSGGYTF
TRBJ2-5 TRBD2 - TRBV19 TGTGCCAGTAGTACTCGGACTAGCGGGAAACAAGAGACCCAGTACTTC CASSTRTSGKQETQYF
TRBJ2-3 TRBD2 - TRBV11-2 TGTGCCAGCAGCTTTAGGCGTCTAGCGGGGAGCACAGATACGCAGTATTTT CASSFRRLAGSTDTQYF
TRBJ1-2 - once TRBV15 TGTGCCACCAGCAGGGCGAGGACGGGCTATGGCTACACCTTC CATSRARTGYGYTF
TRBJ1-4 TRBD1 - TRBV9 TGTGCCAGCAGCGTGGGACAGGGGCGCCCAACTAATGAAAAACTGTTTTTT CASSVGQGRPTNEKLFF
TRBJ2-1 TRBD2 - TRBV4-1 TGCGCCAGCAGCCAAGATCTCAGGGCACTAGCGGGGAGCTACAATGAGCAGTTCTTC CASSQDLRALAGSYNEQFF
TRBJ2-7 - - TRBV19 TGTGCCAGTAGTCCACGGGACATCTACGAGCAGTACTTC CASSPRDIYEQYF
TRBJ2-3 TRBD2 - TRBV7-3 TGTGCCAGCAGCCCACCCCTGACTAGCGGGATCGGAATACCTACGCAGTATTTT CASSPPLTSGIGIPTQYF
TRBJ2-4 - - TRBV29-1 TGCAGCGTTGAACGTATGGACATTCAGTACTTC CSVERMDIQYF
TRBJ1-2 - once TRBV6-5 TGTGCCAGCAGTAACAGGCGCAGCTACACCTTC CASSNRRSYTF
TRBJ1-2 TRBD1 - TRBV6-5 TGTGCCAGCAGTACCGGGACAGGGATGAATGGCTACACCTTC CASSTGTGMNGYTF
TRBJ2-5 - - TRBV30 TGTGCCTGGAGTGTTACCTATCAAGAGACCCAGTACTTC CAWSVTYQETQYF
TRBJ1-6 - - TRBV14 TGTGCCAGCAGCCAGGAAGCTTACAGGGCGTACGGTTCACCCCTCCACTTT CASSQEAYRAYGSPLHF
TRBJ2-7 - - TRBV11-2 TGTGCCAGCAGCCCGATCAGGGTCTACGAGCAGTACTTC CASSPIRVYEQYF
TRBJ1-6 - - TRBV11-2 TGTGCCAGCAGCTTAGGGTATTCACCCCTCCACTTT CASSLGYSPLHF
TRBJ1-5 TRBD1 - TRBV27 TGTGCCAGCAGTCCGAACAGGGGGCGTCAGCCCCAGCATTTT CASSPNRGRQPQHF
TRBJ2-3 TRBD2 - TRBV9 TGTGCCAGCAGCCCCAGTGGACTAGCCTCAGATACGCAGTATTTT CASSPSGLASDTQYF
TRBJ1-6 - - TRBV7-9 TGTGCCAGCAGCAGGGGGGGTCTGGATTCACCCCTCCACTTT CASSRGGLDSPLHF
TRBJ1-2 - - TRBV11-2 TGTGCCAGCAGCTTAGATGACGTCAGGTCGGCCACCCTCTGGGGCTACACCTTC CASSLDDVRSATLWGYTF
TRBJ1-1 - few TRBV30 TGTGCCTGGAGTGTAGCCCCCCAGGGATTGAACACTGAAGCTTTCTTT CAWSVAPQGLNTEAFF
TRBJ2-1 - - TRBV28 TGTGCCAGCACCAAACAGGAGGGGGGCGACTACAATGAGCAGTTCTTC CASTKQEGGDYNEQFF
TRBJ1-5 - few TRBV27 TGTGCCAGCAGTTTCCTATTGCAGCCCCAGCATTTT CASSFLLQPQHF
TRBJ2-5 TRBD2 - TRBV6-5 TGTGCCAGCAGTCTTTCAGGGACTAGCGGAGAGACCCAGTACTTC CASSLSGTSGETQYF
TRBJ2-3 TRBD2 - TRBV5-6 TGTGCCAGCAGCTTCCGCGGGGGGCGCACAGATACGCAGTATTTT CASSFRGGRTDTQYF
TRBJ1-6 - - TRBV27 TGTGCCAGCAGTTTAGGGTCGGCAGGGCAGCCGTCCCTCCACTTT CASSLGSAGQPSLHF
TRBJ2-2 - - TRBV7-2 TGTGCCAGCAGCTCGACAGCGAACACCGGGGAGCTGTTTTTT CASSSTANTGELFF
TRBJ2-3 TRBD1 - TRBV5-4 TGTGCCAGCACCGGGACAGGCACAGATACGCAGTATTTT CASTGTGTDTQYF